This T cell receptor (beta chain) was sequenced during a study of blood T cell repertoires in COVID-19 (dated by TCRdb to the early 2020s). Notes on the research overall: The collaborator samples originated in the United States, Italy and Spain and spanned the acute and convalescent phases of COVID-19. The material from the prospective study consisted of cDNA or gDNA derived from T cells, B-cell-depleted T cells, or PBMCs. Deeply sampled blood TCRbeta repertoires from subjects exposed to, actively infected with, or recovered from COVID-19 were included in the dataset. The repertoires were released in a freely available public database meant as a resource for research on the immune response to SARS-CoV-2. The samples were drawn from two sources: the first 160 participants of the ongoing ImmuneRACE study, and 950 to 1,500 subjects contributed by 6 global collaborators. Nearly every sample came with metadata listing a de-identified subject ID, COVID-19 status, age in years and sex. Where HLA class I and class II types were available, the types were taken from metadata supplied by the sample provider, not from assay-based typing.

Summary of the overall study and its limitations: The quantity of clinical and demographic metadata differed by source and by participant and was supplied without curation.

In the case of this clone: What antigen it recognizes has not been identified. Per-base quality was not reported, and no clone a single base away is much larger than it.

The immunoSEQ Assay, a bias-controlled multiplex PCR, was used to amplify TCRbeta CDR3 regions from genomic DNA. As for the original processing: The number of nucleated cells in each sample was estimated by amplification of reference gene primers within the assay. To quantify the absolute abundance of each unique TCRbeta CDR3 rearrangement, sequence reads were collapsed and filtered. For each sample, productive Simpson clonality was calculated as the square root of Simpson's diversity index over productive rearrangements. Not all clones reach the TCRdb copy of this immuneACCESS table, which keeps in-frame sequences only. Checked studies attribute under half of the gap to unresolved V genes and leave the rest unexplained. V and J calls and clone size are as listed in that table; D and trimming were resolved from the DNA. In this sample the table shows around 230,000 clones, 81% of which occur a single time. The ten largest make up 7.9% of the sample.

Whole blood was collected in K2EDTA tubes by collaborating institutions according to the institutions' own protocols. For TCRbeta analysis, collaborators shipped samples as frozen whole blood, isolated PBMCs, or DNA extracted from either of those sample types. The origin of this receptor is a woman aged 80 or over with acute or convalescent COVID-19. The specimen was peripheral blood.

The base sequence is TGTGCCAGCTCACCCCCACTAGCCTCCTACAATGAGCAGTTCTTC. Translated, this gives CASSPPLASYNEQFF. The rearranged chain carries TRBV18 and TRBJ2-1; matching of 6 bases hints at TRBD2 as the D gene. Taken from cysteine to phenylalanine, the CDR3 has 15 residues. The only DNA kept is the CDR3, 45 bases in frame from the first base. Cut back by 3 bases and 0 bases, the V and J ends lie 9 bases apart. CDR1 and CDR2 are drawn from the germline V gene: KGHSH, LQKENI.